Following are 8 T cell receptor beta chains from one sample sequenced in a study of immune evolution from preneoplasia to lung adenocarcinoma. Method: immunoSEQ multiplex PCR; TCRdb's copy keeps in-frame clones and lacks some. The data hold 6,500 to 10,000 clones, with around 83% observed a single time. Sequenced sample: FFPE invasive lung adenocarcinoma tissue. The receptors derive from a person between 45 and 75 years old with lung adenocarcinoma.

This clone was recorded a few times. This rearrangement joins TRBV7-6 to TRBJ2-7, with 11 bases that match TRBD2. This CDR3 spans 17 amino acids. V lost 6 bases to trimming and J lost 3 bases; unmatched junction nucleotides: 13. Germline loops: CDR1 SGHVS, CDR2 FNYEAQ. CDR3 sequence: CASSPFAGTSGFYEQYF. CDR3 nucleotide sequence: TGTGCCAGCAGTCCGTTCGCCGGGACTAGCGGTTTCTACGAGCAGTACTTC.

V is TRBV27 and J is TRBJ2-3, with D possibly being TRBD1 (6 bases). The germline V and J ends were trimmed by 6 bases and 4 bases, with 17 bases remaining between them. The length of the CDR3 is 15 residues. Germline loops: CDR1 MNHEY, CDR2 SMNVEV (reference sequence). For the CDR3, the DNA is TGTGCCAGCAGAGGTCTGGGGGCAGGAGCAGATACGCAGTATTTT. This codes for CASRGLGAGADTQYF.

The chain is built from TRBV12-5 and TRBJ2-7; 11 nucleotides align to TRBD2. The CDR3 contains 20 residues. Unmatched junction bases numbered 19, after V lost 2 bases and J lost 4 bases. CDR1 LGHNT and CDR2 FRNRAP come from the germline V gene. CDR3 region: CASGLPRPGLAVLRGYEQYF. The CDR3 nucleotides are TGTGCTAGTGGTTTGCCACGCCCGGGACTAGCGGTTCTCAGAGGTTACGAGCAGTACTTC.

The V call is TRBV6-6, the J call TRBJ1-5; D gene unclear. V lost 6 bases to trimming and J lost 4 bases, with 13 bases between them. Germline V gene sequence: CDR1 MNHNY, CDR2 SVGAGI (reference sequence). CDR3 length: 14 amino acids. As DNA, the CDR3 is TGTGCCAGCAGCCACGAGCAGCTGAATCAGCCCCAGCATTTT. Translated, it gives CASSHEQLNQPQHF.

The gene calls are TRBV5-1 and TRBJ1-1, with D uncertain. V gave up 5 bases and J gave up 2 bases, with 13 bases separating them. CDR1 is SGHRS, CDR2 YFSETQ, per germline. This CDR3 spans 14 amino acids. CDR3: CASSPTPVNTEAFF. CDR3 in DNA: TGCGCCAGCAGTCCCACACCTGTAAACACTGAAGCTTTCTTT. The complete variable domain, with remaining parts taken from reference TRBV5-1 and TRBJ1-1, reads KAGVTQTPRYLIKTRGQQVTLSCSPISGHRSVSWYQQTPGQGLQFLFEYFSETQRNKGNFPGRFSGRQFSNSRSEMNVSTLELGDSALYLCASSPTPVNTEAFFGQGTRLTVV.

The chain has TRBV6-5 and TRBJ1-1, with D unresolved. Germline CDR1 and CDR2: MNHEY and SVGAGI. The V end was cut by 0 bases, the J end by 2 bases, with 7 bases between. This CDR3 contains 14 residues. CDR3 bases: TGTGCCAGCAGTTACTCGGAGGTTAACACTGAAGCTTTCTTT. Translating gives CASSYSEVNTEAFF.

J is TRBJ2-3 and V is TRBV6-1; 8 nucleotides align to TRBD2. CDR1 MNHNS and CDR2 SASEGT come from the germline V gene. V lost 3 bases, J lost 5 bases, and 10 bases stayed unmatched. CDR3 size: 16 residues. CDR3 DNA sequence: TGTGCCAGCAGTGAGGCGGGAGGCCTCACGGGAGATACGCAGTATTTT. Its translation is CASSEAGGLTGDTQYF.

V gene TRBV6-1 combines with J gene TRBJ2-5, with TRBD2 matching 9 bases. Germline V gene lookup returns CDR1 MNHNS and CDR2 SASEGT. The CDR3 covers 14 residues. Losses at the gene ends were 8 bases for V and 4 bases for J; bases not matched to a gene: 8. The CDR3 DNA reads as TGTGCCAGCCGAGGCGGGAGGGGGCGAGAGACCCAGTACTTC. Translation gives CASRGGRGRETQYF.